The 31 T cell receptor beta chains presented below share a single source sample, sequenced in a study of T cells in Graves' hyperthyroidism and ophthalmopathy. Amplification of TCR beta CDR3 regions used RNA as the template. An initial round of RT-PCR targeting the TCR CDR3 relied on the HTBI primer set. TCRdb passed the multiplex PCR reads through MiXCR, listing each CDR3 protein once. The data contain approximately 570,000 distinct CDR3 sequences, 15% to 20% of them singletons. Sample: blood. The receptors stem from a man in his forties with Graves' ophthalmopathy.

This clonotype has at least ten counts. The chain couples TRBV7-2 to TRBJ1-5; D is undetermined. The CDR3 consists of 13 residues. Germline CDR1 and CDR2: SGHTA and FQGNSA. Trimming removed 1 base at V and 8 bases at J, with 9 bases between. CDR3 amino acids: CASSLGEREPQHF. The CDR3 bases are TGTGCCAGCAGCTTAGGGGAACGCGAGCCCCAGCATTTT.

The chain is built from TRBV12-3 or TRBV12-4 and TRBJ1-5; a possible D gene is TRBD1 (6 bases). The CDR3 spans 16 residues. Trimming removed 8 bases from V and 0 bases from J, with 17 bases in between. CDR3 sequence (DNA): TGTGCCAGCTCCGTGGTAGGGGGAAATAGCAATCAGCCCCAGCATTTT. Amino acid sequence: CASSVVGGNSNQPQHF.

This clonotype was seen at least ten times. The V gene is TRBV20-1, the J gene TRBJ2-3, with D unclear. CDR1 and CDR2 from the germline V gene are DFQATT and SNEGSKA (reference sequence). This CDR3 comprises 14 residues. V lost 3 bases to trimming and J lost 0 bases, with 10 bases between them. This CDR3 reads CSASTALSTDTQYF. The CDR3 region has the DNA TGCAGTGCTAGTACGGCCCTAAGCACAGATACGCAGTATTTT.

Only a few counts were recorded for this clonotype. The J gene is TRBJ2-2, the V gene TRBV13, with TRBD2 matching 10 bases. CDR1 and CDR2 (germline): PRHDT, FYEKMQ (reference sequence). The CDR3 has 18 residues. Trimming cost V 1 base and J 6 bases; bases outside gene matches: 11. In DNA, the CDR3 is TGTGCCAGCAGCTTAGTGAATAGCGGGAGGCCCTCACCCGGGGAGCTGTTTTTT. This encodes CASSLVNSGRPSPGELFF.

This clonotype was detected ten times or more. V and J are TRBV28 and TRBJ2-1; 13 nucleotides match TRBD2. Germline lookup yields CDR1 MDHEN and CDR2 SYDVKM. Trimming cost V 6 bases and J 4 bases; bases outside gene matches: 12. The CDR3 has 18 residues. Written as DNA, the CDR3 is TGTGCCAGCAGCCCGGGACTAGCGGGATTATACTCTTACAATGAGCAGTTCTTC. Translated: CASSPGLAGLYSYNEQFF.

This clonotype came up a few times. CDR3 in DNA: TGCGCCAGTGGTCCAGGGGGCGTAGCTAACTATGGCTACACCTTC. It yields the protein CASGPGGVANYGYTF. V and J are TRBV5-1 and TRBJ1-2; TRBD1 matches 8 bases. Trimming at V came to 8 bases and at J to 0 bases, leaving 9 bases not matched to a gene. CDR3 length equals 15 residues. Germline V lookup: CDR1 SGHRS, CDR2 YFSETQ. Using reference TRBV5-1 and TRBJ1-2 for the parts outside the CDR3, the full variable domain is KAGVTQTPRYLIKTRGQQVTLSCSPISGHRSVSWYQQTPGQGLQFLFEYFSETQRNKGNFPGRFSGRQFSNSRSEMNVSTLELGDSALYLCASGPGGVANYGYTFGSGTRLTVV.

This clonotype showed up just a few times. This chain connects TRBV20-1 to TRBJ2-5, with 13 nucleotides matching TRBD2. Per the germline V gene, CDR1 is DFQATT and CDR2 is SNEGSKA (reference sequence). CDR3 size: 16 residues. The V segment lost 5 bases and the J segment 1 base; nucleotides outside the gene matches: 7. The CDR3 spells CSAFGLAGDLQETQYF. The CDR3 nucleotides read TGCAGTGCTTTTGGACTAGCGGGGGACCTCCAAGAGACCCAGTACTTC.

The chain uses TRBV30 and TRBJ1-6, with D possibly TRBD1 on 6 matching bases. The CDR3 loop spans 15 amino acids. The V end lost 3 bases, the J end lost 7 bases, and 16 bases lay between the germline ends. Germline loops: CDR1 GTSNPN, CDR2 SVGIG (reference sequence). The CDR3 nucleotides read TGTGCCTGGAGAGGGCTCGGAGGGGGAAATTCACCCCTCCACTTT. This encodes CAWRGLGGGNSPLHF.

The chain couples TRBV5-4 to TRBJ2-5; 9 bases agree with TRBD1. V shed 4 bases, J shed 5 bases, and the junction held 9 bases outside the gene matches. CDR3 length equals 15 residues. From germline, CDR1 is SGHNT and CDR2 YYREEE (reference sequence). The CDR3 nucleotides are TGTGCCAGCAGCATCCCGGGACAGGGACAGGAGACCCAGTACTTC. Translating gives CASSIPGQGQETQYF.

The CDR3 sequence is CATSDPYLASGTYNEQFF. CDR3 DNA: TGTGCCACCAGTGATCCTTATTTAGCTAGCGGCACCTACAATGAGCAGTTCTTC. V usage is TRBV24-1 and J usage is TRBJ2-1, with TRBD2 matching 7 bases. Unmatched junction bases numbered 12, after V lost 3 bases and J lost 2 bases. CDR3 size: 18 residues. Germline CDR1 and CDR2: KGHDR and SFDVKD.

This clonotype was detected only a few times. This chain uses TRBV20-1 with TRBJ2-1, with D tentatively TRBD2 (5 bases). Germline assignment: CDR1 DFQATT and CDR2 SNEGSKA (reference sequence). The CDR3 is 13 residues long. The germline V and J ends were trimmed by 8 bases and 4 bases, with 15 bases remaining between them. The chain's CDR3 is CSTRGHSYNEQFF. The DNA for the CDR3 is TGCAGTACCAGAGGGCACAGTTACAATGAGCAGTTCTTC.

This clonotype was seen once. This chain joins TRBV12-3 or TRBV12-4 and TRBJ2-4, with D perhaps given as TRBD1 or TRBD2 (5 bases each). V was trimmed by 6 bases and J by 9 bases, leaving 15 bases between them. This CDR3 has 13 amino acids. The CDR3 sequence: CASRAYGGGIQYF. CDR3 bases: TGTGCCAGCAGGGCTTATGGGGGTGGCATTCAGTACTTC.

Turning to this clonotype: The germline gene is not matched at one end of the junction; a read error may be the cause. The rearrangement links TRBV28 to TRBJ1-5; no clear D gene. CDR3 size: 16 residues. Germline V CDR1 and CDR2: MDHEN, SYDVKM. The CDR3 spells CAGSSLGSFTFQPQHF. CDR3 in DNA: TGTGCCGGCAGTTCTCTGGGCAGCTTTACCTTTCAGCCCCAGCATTTT.

Many counts were recorded for this clonotype. This chain links TRBV30 with TRBJ1-1, with 7 bases that match TRBD1. Germline assignment: CDR1 GTSNPN and CDR2 SVGIG (reference sequence). CDR3 size: 13 residues. J gave up 6 bases and V 4 bases, and 8 bases lay outside the gene matches. The CDR3 sequence: CAWMKGAKAEAFF. DNA of the CDR3: TGTGCCTGGATGAAGGGGGCTAAAGCTGAAGCTTTCTTT.

This clonotype has a count of ten or more. The J gene is TRBJ2-1, the V gene TRBV6-2 or TRBV6-3; 9 bases match TRBD1. CDR3 length: 17 amino acids. The germline V gene has CDR1 MNHEY and CDR2 SVGEGT. V shed 7 bases and J 8 bases; nucleotides not matched to a gene: 18. The CDR3 bases are TGTGCCAGCACCCACCCCATCCCGGGACAGGGAAAGGATGAGCAGTTCTTC. Translated: CASTHPIPGQGKDEQFF.

The rearrangement uses TRBV7-3 and TRBJ2-1; either TRBD1 or TRBD2 may supply D (5 bases each). Germline CDR1 and CDR2: SGHTA and FQGTGA. V lost 5 bases and J lost 7, with 15 bases in between. CDR3 length equals 14 residues. In DNA form, the CDR3 reads TGTGCCAGCAGCCCCCCGGGGACGGGGAATGAGCAGTTCTTC. Encoded protein: CASSPPGTGNEQFF.

This clonotype occurred many times. This chain uses TRBV24-1 with TRBJ2-3; 12 bases are a match to TRBD2. CDR1 is KGHDR, CDR2 SFDVKD, per germline. V lost 4 bases and J lost 6; bases outside the gene matches: 10. CDR3 size: 17 residues. The chain's CDR3 is CATSDPRLAGEGDTQYF. The CDR3 region has the DNA TGTGCCACCAGTGACCCCCGACTAGCGGGAGAGGGTGATACGCAGTATTTT.

This clonotype has just a few counts. The chain carries TRBV6-1 and TRBJ1-1; TRBD1 is a possible D gene (5 bases). V lost 8 bases and J 1 base, leaving 14 bases between the germline ends. CDR3 length equals 14 residues. Germline CDR1 MNHNS, CDR2 SASEGT. CDR3: CASGTDRQNTEAFF. In DNA, the CDR3 is TGTGCCAGCGGGACGGACCGACAGAACACTGAAGCTTTCTTT.

The genes are TRBV7-3 and TRBJ2-1; TRBD2 aligns across 7 bases. Looked up from germline, CDR1 is SGHTA and CDR2 is FQGTGA. The CDR3 contains 17 residues. V trimming: 3 bases; J trimming: 2 bases; junction bases outside the gene matches: 10. The DNA for the CDR3 is TGTGCCAGCAGCTTGTCCGGTTGGAGCGGGGCCTACAATGAGCAGTTCTTC. It specifies CASSLSGWSGAYNEQFF.

This clonotype was detected a few times. This sequence joins TRBV13 and TRBJ1-1; maybe TRBD1 (5 bases). Trimming took off 5 bases at V and 1 base at J, with 17 bases between the two ends. Looked up from germline, CDR1 is PRHDT and CDR2 is FYEKMQ (reference sequence). The CDR3 contains 16 residues. The CDR3 protein is CASSQRGPGSNTEAFF. The CDR3 bases are TGTGCCAGCAGCCAAAGGGGTCCGGGGTCGAACACTGAAGCTTTCTTT.

J is TRBJ2-3 and V is TRBV29-1, with D unclear. The length of the CDR3 is 12 residues. From germline, CDR1 is SQVTM and CDR2 ANQGSEA. With 4 bases removed from V and 7 bases from J, the gap between germline ends came to 12 bases. The CDR3 loop reads CSVAGSRNTQYF. The CDR3, as DNA: TGCAGCGTTGCCGGCAGTAGAAATACGCAGTATTTT.

The chain couples TRBV7-3 to TRBJ1-5; no clear D gene. Trimming removed 7 bases from V and 0 bases from J, with 4 bases in between. The CDR3 sequence is 12 residues long. Looked up from germline, CDR1 is SGHTA and CDR2 is FQGTGA. The CDR3 is CASTYSNQPQHF. The CDR3 DNA is TGTGCCAGCACCTATAGCAATCAGCCCCAGCATTTT.

This clonotype was seen more than once but under ten times. The CDR3 region has the DNA TGCGCCAGCAGCGGGGGAGGAGGTCGGGATGAAAAACTGTTTTTT. It encodes CASSGGGGRDEKLFF. This chain joins TRBV5-1 and TRBJ1-4, with D tentatively TRBD1 (5 bases). There are 15 residues in the CDR3. Germline V gene lookup returns CDR1 SGHRS and CDR2 YFSETQ. Trimming removed 4 bases from V and 6 bases from J, with 16 bases in between.

This chain links TRBV6-1 with TRBJ2-7; D unresolved. V lost 5 bases and J lost 3, with 11 bases in between. Germline CDR1 reads MNHNS; CDR2 reads SASEGT. The CDR3 contains 13 residues. The CDR3 bases are TGTGCCAGCAGTTATTGGGGTATCTACGAGCAGTACTTC. This sequence encodes CASSYWGIYEQYF.

This clonotype was counted many times. The chain joins TRBV30 to TRBJ1-4; D is perhaps TRBD1 (5 bases). The germline CDR1 and CDR2 sequences are GTSNPN and SVGIG (reference sequence). CDR3 length: 12 amino acids. Trimming removed 6 bases from V and 6 bases from J, with 11 bases in between. The CDR3 DNA reads as TGTGCCTGTAACCAGGGAGATGAAAAACTGTTTTTT. This codes for CACNQGDEKLFF. The complete variable domain, with remaining parts taken from reference TRBV30 and TRBJ1-4, reads SQTIHQWPATLVQPVGSPLSLECTVEGTSNPNLYWYRQAAGRGLQLLFYSVGIGQISSEVPQNLSASRPQDRQFILSSKKLLLSDSGFYLCACNQGDEKLFFGSGTQLSVL.

The V and J genes are TRBV11-2 and TRBJ2-7; a possible D gene is TRBD2 (6 bases). The CDR3 is made up of 14 amino acids. Trimming removed 1 base from V and 3 bases from J, with 10 bases in between. Germline CDR1 SGHAT, CDR2 FQNNGV. The DNA of the CDR3 is TGTGCCAGCAGCTTAGGTAGCGGTCTCTACGAGCAGTACTTC. Encoded protein: CASSLGSGLYEQYF. Full variable domain (missing parts from reference TRBV11-2 and TRBJ2-7): EAGVAQSPRYKIIEKRQSVAFWCNPISGHATLYWYQQILGQGPKLLIQFQNNGVVDDSQLPKDRFSAERLKGVDSTLKIQPAKLEDSAVYLCASSLGSGLYEQYFGPGTRLTVT.

This chain links TRBV5-5 with TRBJ2-1; the D is unclear. The CDR3 has 13 amino acids. Trimming left V 2 bases short and J 12 bases short, with 15 bases between. CDR1 is SGHKS, CDR2 YYEKEE, per germline (reference sequence). CDR3: CASSFTIPPRQFF. The DNA of the CDR3 is TGTGCCAGCAGCTTCACGATACCTCCAAGGCAGTTCTTC.

This clonotype has only a few counts. The CDR3 sequence: CASSLSRGTNYGYTF. CDR3 bases: TGTGCCAGCAGTTTAAGCAGGGGCACAAACTATGGCTACACCTTC. This chain links TRBV12-3 or TRBV12-4 with TRBJ1-2; D might be TRBD1 (6 bases). CDR3 length: 15 amino acids. V lost 2 bases, J lost 2 bases, and 12 bases lay in between.

This clonotype was seen many times. J is TRBJ2-5 and V is TRBV10-3, with 8 bases fitting TRBD1. Trimming took 3 bases from V and 5 from J; bases not matched to a gene: 8. The CDR3 extends over 15 amino acids. The germline V gene has CDR1 ENHRY and CDR2 SYGVKD. CDR3: CAISELNRGYETQYF. CDR3 nucleotide sequence: TGTGCCATCAGTGAACTGAACAGGGGGTATGAGACCCAGTACTTC.

The chain combines TRBV18 with TRBJ2-3, with D possibly being TRBD2 (6 bases). The CDR3 is made up of 15 amino acids. The V gene's germline CDR1 is KGHSH and CDR2 LQKENI. The V end was cut by 6 bases, the J end by 0 bases, with 13 bases between. The CDR3 DNA reads TGTGCCAGCTCGGCCCGGGAGCAGAGCACAGATACGCAGTATTTT. Translating gives CASSAREQSTDTQYF. Drawing the rest from reference TRBV18 and TRBJ2-3, the complete variable domain is NAGVMQNPRHLVRRRGQEARLRCSPMKGHSHVYWYRQLPEEGLKFMVYLQKENIIDESGMPKERFSAEFPKEGPSILRIQQVVRGDSAAYFCASSAREQSTDTQYFGPGTRLTVL.

This clonotype was detected a few times. This chain uses TRBV30 with TRBJ2-3; D remains ambiguous. Germline V gives CDR1 GTSNPN, CDR2 SVGIG (reference sequence). Trimming stripped 4 bases from V and 2 bases from J, with 16 bases between. The CDR3 runs 15 residues. In DNA, the CDR3 is TGTGCCTGGATCCACTCTAGAAGTTTCACAGATACGCAGTATTTT. It is translated as CAWIHSRSFTDTQYF.